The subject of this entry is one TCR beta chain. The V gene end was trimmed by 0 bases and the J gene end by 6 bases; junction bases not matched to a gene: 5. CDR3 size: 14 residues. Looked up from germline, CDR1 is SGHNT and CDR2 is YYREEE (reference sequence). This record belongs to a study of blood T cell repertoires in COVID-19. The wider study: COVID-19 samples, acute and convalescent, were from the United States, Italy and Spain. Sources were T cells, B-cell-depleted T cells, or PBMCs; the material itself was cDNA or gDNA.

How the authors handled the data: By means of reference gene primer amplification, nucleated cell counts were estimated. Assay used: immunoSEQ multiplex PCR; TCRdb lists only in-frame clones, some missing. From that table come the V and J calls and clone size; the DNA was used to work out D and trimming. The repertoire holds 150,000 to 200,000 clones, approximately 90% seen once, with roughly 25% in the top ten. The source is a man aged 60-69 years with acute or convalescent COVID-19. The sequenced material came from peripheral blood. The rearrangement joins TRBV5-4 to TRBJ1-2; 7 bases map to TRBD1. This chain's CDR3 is CASSLDTGVDGYTF. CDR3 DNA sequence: TGTGCCAGCAGCTTGGACACAGGGGTCGATGGCTACACCTTC.